The 12 T cell receptor beta chains in this list originate from one sample, sequenced in a study of early stage breast cancer tumors. Produced via immunoSEQ multiplex PCR; TCRdb's table is partial and in-frame only. The table lists about 51,000 clones, around 78% of them singletons, with 3% to 4% in the top ten. Sequencing used blood. These receptors came from a person in their 40s with breast cancer.

The chain couples TRBV5-1 to TRBJ2-1, with 8 bases that match TRBD2. The trim removed 4 bases at V and 5 bases at J, leaving 11 bases unmatched. The CDR3 runs to 16 residues. Germline V gives CDR1 SGHRS, CDR2 YFSETQ. In DNA, the CDR3 is TGCGCCAGCAGCACGCTAGGAGCGGGAGCAGACAATGAGCAGTTCTTC. This gives the protein CASSTLGAGADNEQFF.

The rearrangement links TRBV6-1 to TRBJ1-1; tentatively, D is TRBD1 (5 bases). V was trimmed by 1 base and J by 3 bases, leaving 9 bases between them. This CDR3 region has 14 residues. Germline V lookup: CDR1 MNHNS, CDR2 SASEGT. The CDR3 sequence is CASSEEIGDTEAFF. The CDR3 DNA sequence: TGTGCCAGCAGTGAAGAGATAGGGGACACTGAAGCTTTCTTT.

This clone was counted between two and nine times. The rearrangement joins TRBV11-2 to TRBJ2-5; 7 bases are shared with TRBD2. The V gene's germline CDR1 is SGHAT and CDR2 FQNNGV. The CDR3 covers 15 residues. V lost 1 base to trimming and J lost 5 bases; unmatched junction nucleotides: 7. The CDR3 here is CASSLGGRGYETQYF. CDR3 sequence (DNA): TGTGCCAGCAGCTTAGGCGGGAGAGGGTACGAGACCCAGTACTTC. Full variable domain (outside the CDR3, taken from reference TRBV11-2 and TRBJ2-5): EAGVAQSPRYKIIEKRQSVAFWCNPISGHATLYWYQQILGQGPKLLIQFQNNGVVDDSQLPKDRFSAERLKGVDSTLKIQPAKLEDSAVYLCASSLGGRGYETQYFGPGTRLLVL.

The chain couples TRBV19 to TRBJ2-7, with TRBD2 matching 8 bases. Germline assignment: CDR1 LNHDA and CDR2 SQIVND (reference sequence). Trimming took 5 bases from V and 1 from J; bases not matched to a gene: 7. This CDR3 comprises 15 residues. The DNA for the CDR3 is TGTGCCAGTAGTCCCCCGGGGGGGAGATCCTACGAGCAGTACTTC. Protein product: CASSPPGGRSYEQYF.

The chain uses TRBV6-1 and TRBJ2-7, with no clear D. CDR3 length: 14 residues. CDR1 is MNHNS, CDR2 SASEGT, per germline. V was cut by 2 bases and J by 2 bases, with 10 bases left in between. The CDR3 bases are TGTGCCAGCAGTGAATTTAGTGTCACCTACGAGCAGTACTTC. Translation: CASSEFSVTYEQYF.

The chain recombines TRBV6-5 with TRBJ1-2; 9 nucleotides match TRBD1. The CDR3 sequence is 16 residues long. With V trimmed by 0 bases and J by 4 bases, 6 bases remained unmatched. Germline V gene sequence: CDR1 MNHEY, CDR2 SVGAGI. CDR3 region: CASSYSIGTGSYGYTF. DNA of the CDR3: TGTGCCAGCAGTTACTCGATAGGGACAGGGAGCTATGGCTACACCTTC.

The CDR3 is CASSPRLLAVAYEQYF. The CDR3 DNA reads as TGTGCCAGCAGCCCCCGGTTACTAGCGGTCGCCTACGAGCAGTACTTC. The gene calls are TRBV11-2 and TRBJ2-7; 8 bases line up with TRBD2. V lost 5 bases, J lost 2 bases, and 11 bases stayed unmatched. The CDR3 sequence is 16 residues long. From germline, CDR1 is SGHAT and CDR2 FQNNGV.

V gene TRBV7-2 combines with J gene TRBJ1-2; 8 nucleotides align to TRBD1. The germline V gene encodes CDR1 SGHTA and CDR2 FQGNSA. The CDR3 covers 15 residues. Trimming cost V 0 bases and J 4 bases; bases outside gene matches: 4. CDR3 in amino acids: CASSLATGGGYGYTF. CDR3 in DNA: TGTGCCAGCAGCTTAGCAACAGGGGGTGGCTATGGCTACACCTTC.

The chain is built from TRBV5-4 and TRBJ2-3; 7 bases are shared with TRBD2. Trimming cost V 4 bases and J 9 bases; bases outside gene matches: 8. Germline V gene sequence: CDR1 SGHNT, CDR2 YYREEE (reference sequence). This CDR3 has 13 amino acids. For the CDR3, the DNA is TGTGCCAGCAGCATCGGGACTACGGAAACGCAGTATTTT. This gives the protein CASSIGTTETQYF.

The rearrangement links TRBV7-9 to TRBJ2-3, with a possible D match to TRBD2 (6 bases). Germline V gives CDR1 SEHNR, CDR2 FQNEAQ (reference sequence). Trimming removed 4 bases from V and 3 bases from J, with 20 bases in between. The length of the CDR3 is 17 residues. Written as DNA, the CDR3 is TGTGCCAGCAGCTCGCCTAACCCGGGGGTAAGAACAGATACGCAGTATTTT. Amino acids: CASSSPNPGVRTDTQYF.

In DNA form, the CDR3 reads TGTGCCAGCAGTGAAGCGAGGTTGGGCGAGCAGTACTTC. Translating it yields CASSEARLGEQYF. The chain links TRBV6-5 to TRBJ2-7; D gene uncertain. Germline V gives CDR1 MNHEY, CDR2 SVGAGI. The CDR3 covers 13 residues. V lost 5 bases, J lost 6 bases, and 14 bases lay in between.

V usage is TRBV7-9 and J usage is TRBJ1-5; D remains unclear. Germline V CDR1 and CDR2: SEHNR, FQNEAQ (reference sequence). The CDR3 consists of 15 residues. Trimming left V 5 bases short and J 0 bases short, with 11 bases between. CDR3 nucleotide sequence: TGTGCCAGCAGCCCATCACAGACTAGCAATCAGCCCCAGCATTTT. It translates to CASSPSQTSNQPQHF.